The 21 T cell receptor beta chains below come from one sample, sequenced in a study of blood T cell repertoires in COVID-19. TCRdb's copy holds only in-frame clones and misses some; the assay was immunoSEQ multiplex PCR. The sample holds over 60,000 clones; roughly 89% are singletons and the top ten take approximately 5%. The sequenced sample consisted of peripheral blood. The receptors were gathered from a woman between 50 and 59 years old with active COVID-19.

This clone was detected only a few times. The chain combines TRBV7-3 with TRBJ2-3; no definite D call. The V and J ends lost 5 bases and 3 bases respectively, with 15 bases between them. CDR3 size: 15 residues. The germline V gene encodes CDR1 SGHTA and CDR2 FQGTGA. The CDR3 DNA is TGTGCCAGCAGCCTGGTTGGGCAGCCTACAGATACGCAGTATTTT. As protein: CASSLVGQPTDTQYF.

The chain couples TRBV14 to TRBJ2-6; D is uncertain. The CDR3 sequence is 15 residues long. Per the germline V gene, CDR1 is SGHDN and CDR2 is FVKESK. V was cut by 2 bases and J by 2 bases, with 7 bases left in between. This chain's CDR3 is CASSQYLPGANVLTF. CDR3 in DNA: TGTGCCAGCAGCCAATACCTACCTGGGGCCAACGTCCTGACTTTC.

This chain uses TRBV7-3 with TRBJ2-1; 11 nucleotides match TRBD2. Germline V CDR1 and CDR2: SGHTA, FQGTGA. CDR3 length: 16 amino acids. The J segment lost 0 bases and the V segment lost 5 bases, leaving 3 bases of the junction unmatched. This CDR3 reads CASSAGTSGSYNEQFF. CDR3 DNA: TGTGCCAGCAGCGCAGGGACTAGCGGCTCCTACAATGAGCAGTTCTTC.

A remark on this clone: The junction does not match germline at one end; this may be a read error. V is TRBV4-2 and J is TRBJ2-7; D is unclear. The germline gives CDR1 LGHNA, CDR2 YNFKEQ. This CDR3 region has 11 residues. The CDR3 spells CASSRGGSNFF. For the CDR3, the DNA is TGTGCCAGCAGCCGTGGTGGTAGCAACTTCTTC.

The CDR3 DNA reads TGTGCCAGCAGGCCAGAAAGTGGCCAGCCCCAGCATTTT. Amino acid sequence: CASRPESGQPQHF. The genes are TRBV12-3 or TRBV12-4 and TRBJ1-5; D is unclear. CDR3 length: 13 amino acids. V shed 6 bases and J shed 7 bases, with 13 bases lying between them.

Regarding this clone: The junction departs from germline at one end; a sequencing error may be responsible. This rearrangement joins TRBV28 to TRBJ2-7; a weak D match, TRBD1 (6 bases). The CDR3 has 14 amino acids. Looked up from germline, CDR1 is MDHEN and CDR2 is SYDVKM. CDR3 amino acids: CASSLWQGSAVGNF. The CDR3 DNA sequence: TGTGCCAGCAGTTTATGGCAGGGGTCGGCGGTTGGAAACTTC.

The CDR3 loop is CAWSPYRGEKLFF. CDR3 nucleotide sequence: TGTGCCTGGAGTCCCTATCGCGGTGAAAAACTGTTTTTT. V usage is TRBV30 and J usage is TRBJ1-4; D remains ambiguous. Trimming removed 2 bases from V and 7 bases from J, with 11 bases in between. This CDR3 is built from 13 residues. Germline values: CDR1 GTSNPN, CDR2 SVGIG (reference sequence).

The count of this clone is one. The CDR3 reads CASSVAPGDEQFF. CDR3 sequence (DNA): TGTGCCAGCAGCGTAGCTCCCGGGGATGAGCAGTTCTTC. The chain recombines TRBV9 with TRBJ2-1; possibly TRBD2 for D (5 bases). V was clipped by 0 bases and J by 8 bases, with 9 bases between them. The CDR3 spans 13 residues. CDR1 and CDR2 from the germline V gene are SGDLS and YYNGEE.

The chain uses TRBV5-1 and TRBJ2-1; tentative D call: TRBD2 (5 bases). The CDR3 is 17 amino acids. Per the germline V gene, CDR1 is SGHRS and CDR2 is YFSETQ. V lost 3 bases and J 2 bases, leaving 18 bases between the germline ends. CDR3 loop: CASSWPRAGVTYNEQFF. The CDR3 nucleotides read TGCGCCAGCAGCTGGCCGAGGGCGGGTGTAACCTACAATGAGCAGTTCTTC. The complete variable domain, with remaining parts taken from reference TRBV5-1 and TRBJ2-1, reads KAGVTQTPRYLIKTRGQQVTLSCSPISGHRSVSWYQQTPGQGLQFLFEYFSETQRNKGNFPGRFSGRQFSNSRSEMNVSTLELGDSALYLCASSWPRAGVTYNEQFFGPGTRLTVL.

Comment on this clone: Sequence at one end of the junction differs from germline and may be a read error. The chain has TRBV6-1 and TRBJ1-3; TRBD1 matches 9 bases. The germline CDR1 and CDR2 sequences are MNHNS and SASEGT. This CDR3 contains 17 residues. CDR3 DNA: TGTGCCAGCAGTGACTTCGGACAGGGGCACACTGGAAGCACCATATATTTT. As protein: CASSDFGQGHTGSTIYF.

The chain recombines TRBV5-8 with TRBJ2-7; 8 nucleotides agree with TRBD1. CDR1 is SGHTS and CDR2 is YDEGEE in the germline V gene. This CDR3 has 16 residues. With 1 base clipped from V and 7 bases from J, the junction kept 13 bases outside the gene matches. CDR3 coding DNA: TGTGCCAGCAGCTTGCCCGGTGGGGACAGGCTTGGAGAGCAGTACTTC. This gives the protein CASSLPGGDRLGEQYF. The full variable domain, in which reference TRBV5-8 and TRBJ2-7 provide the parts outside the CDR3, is EAGVTQSPTHLIKTRGQQATLRCSPISGHTSVYWYQQALGLGLQFLLWYDEGEERNRGNFPPRFSGRQFPNYSSELNVNALELEDSALYLCASSLPGGDRLGEQYFGPGTRLTVT.

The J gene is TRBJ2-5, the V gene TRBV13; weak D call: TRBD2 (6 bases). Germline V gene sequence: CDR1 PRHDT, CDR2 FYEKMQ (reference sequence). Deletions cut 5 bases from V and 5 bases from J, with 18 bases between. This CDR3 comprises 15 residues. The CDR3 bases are TGTGCCAGCAGCCCGTCTTTGCGGGATAAGGAGACCCAGTACTTC. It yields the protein CASSPSLRDKETQYF.

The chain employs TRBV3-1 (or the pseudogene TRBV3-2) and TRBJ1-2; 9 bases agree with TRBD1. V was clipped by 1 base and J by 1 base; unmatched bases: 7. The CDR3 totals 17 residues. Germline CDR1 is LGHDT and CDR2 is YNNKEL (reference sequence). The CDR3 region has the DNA TGTGCCAGCAGCCAAGCCGGGACAGGGACTATTAACTATGGCTACACCTTC. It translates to CASSQAGTGTINYGYTF.

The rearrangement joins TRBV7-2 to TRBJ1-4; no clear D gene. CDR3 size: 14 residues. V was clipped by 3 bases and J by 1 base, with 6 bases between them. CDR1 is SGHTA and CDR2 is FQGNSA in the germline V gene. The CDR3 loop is CASSLSGTNEKLFF. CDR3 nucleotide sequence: TGTGCCAGCAGCTTGAGTGGAACTAATGAAAAACTGTTTTTT.

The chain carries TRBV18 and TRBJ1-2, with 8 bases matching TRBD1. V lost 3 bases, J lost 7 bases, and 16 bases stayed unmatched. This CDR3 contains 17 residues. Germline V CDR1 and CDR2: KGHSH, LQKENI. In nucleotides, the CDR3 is TGTGCCAGCTCACCGCAGGGGGCTAGCGGTGAGGGCATTGGCTACACCTTC. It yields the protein CASSPQGASGEGIGYTF.

The CDR3 DNA sequence: TGTGCCAGCAGCCAAATCCACTTGAGCTCCTACAATGAGCAGTTCTTC. Amino acid sequence: CASSQIHLSSYNEQFF. The chain recombines TRBV3-1 (or the pseudogene TRBV3-2) with TRBJ2-1, with D uncertain. This CDR3 is built from 16 residues. Germline lookup yields CDR1 LGHDT and CDR2 YNNKEL (reference sequence). V lost 2 bases and J 0 bases, leaving 11 bases between the germline ends.

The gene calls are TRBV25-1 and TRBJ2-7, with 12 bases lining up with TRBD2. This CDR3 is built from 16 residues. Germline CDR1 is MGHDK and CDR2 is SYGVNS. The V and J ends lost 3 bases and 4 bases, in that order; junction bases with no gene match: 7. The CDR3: CASSDPRLAGVYEQYF. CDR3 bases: TGTGCCAGCAGTGACCCCCGACTAGCGGGAGTTTACGAGCAGTACTTC.

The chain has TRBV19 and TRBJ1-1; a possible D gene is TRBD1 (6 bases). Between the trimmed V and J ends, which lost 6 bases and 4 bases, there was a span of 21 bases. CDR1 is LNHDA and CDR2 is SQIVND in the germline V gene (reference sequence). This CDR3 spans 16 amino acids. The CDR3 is CASRPGQGQGGTEAFF. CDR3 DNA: TGTGCCAGTAGGCCCGGCCAGGGGCAAGGGGGCACTGAAGCTTTCTTT.

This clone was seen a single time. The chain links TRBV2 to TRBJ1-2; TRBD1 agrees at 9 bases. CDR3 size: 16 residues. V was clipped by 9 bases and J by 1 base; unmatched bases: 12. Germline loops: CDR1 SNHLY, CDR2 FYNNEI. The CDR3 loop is CASFSRDRDYNYGYTF. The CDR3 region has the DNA TGTGCCAGTTTCTCCCGGGACAGGGATTATAACTATGGCTACACCTTC. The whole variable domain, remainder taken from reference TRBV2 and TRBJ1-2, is EPEVTQTPSHQVTQMGQEVILRCVPISNHLYFYWYRQILGQKVEFLVSFYNNEISEKSEIFDDQFSVERPDGSNFTLKIRSTKLEDSAMYFCASFSRDRDYNYGYTFGSGTRLTVV.

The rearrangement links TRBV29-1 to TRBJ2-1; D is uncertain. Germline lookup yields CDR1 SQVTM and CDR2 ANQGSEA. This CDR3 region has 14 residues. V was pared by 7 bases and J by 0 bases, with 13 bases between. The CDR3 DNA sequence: TGCAGCGGACACAGCCAGAGCTCCTACAATGAGCAGTTCTTC. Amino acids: CSGHSQSSYNEQFF.

CDR3 residues: CASSVVTGDYNEQFF. The CDR3 DNA reads TGTGCCAGCAGCGTAGTCACAGGGGACTACAATGAGCAGTTCTTC. The gene calls are TRBV9 and TRBJ2-1; 7 bases are shared with TRBD1. V shed 0 bases, J shed 3 bases, and the junction held 3 bases outside the gene matches. This CDR3 is 15 amino acids long. Germline lookup yields CDR1 SGDLS and CDR2 YYNGEE.